This T cell receptor beta chain was retrieved from a study of beta chain features in type 1 diabetes. Points from the study as a whole: When Type 1 diabetes patients were examined, their TCRB CDR3s proved moderately but significantly shorter in all four CD4+ subsets. Type 1 diabetes patients had fewer VDJ junction insertions and more deletions.

This clone was found a few times. The antigen is undetermined. Other nucleotide sequences from this sample produce the same CDR3. Heparinised blood was drawn once per donor, averaging around 120 mL. Markers CD45RO/CCR7/CD25/CD127/CD95/CD27 served to sort CD4+ naive, central memory, regulatory and stem cell-like memory cells. The isolated RNA, all of it, was reverse transcribed, so expressed TCRB transcripts were what got sequenced. TCRdb keeps only in-frame clones here, not all; method: immunoSEQ multiplex PCR. The sample shows 240,000 or so clones, just over 20% of them seen only once. The TCR sequence derives from a middle-aged woman with type 1 diabetes. Material for sequencing was naive CD4+ T cells from blood.

For the CDR3, the DNA is TGTGCCAGCAGCGTAGGTACGGGGGCCTACAATGAGCAGTTCTTC. Protein: CASSVGTGAYNEQFF. This chain links TRBV9 with TRBJ2-1, with D tentatively TRBD2 (6 bases). The germline V gene has CDR1 SGDLS and CDR2 YYNGEE. The ends were cut back, 0 bases at V and 2 bases at J, with 9 bases in the middle. The CDR3 consists of 15 residues.